This TCR beta chain was recorded in a study of a mutant IDH1 vaccine in newly diagnosed glioma. This clone was seen a few times. Its matching antigen is unknown. V dropped 5 bases and J dropped 2 bases, with 9 bases sitting between them. The CDR3 has 13 amino acids. CDR1 and CDR2 from the germline V gene are PRHDT and FYEKMQ (reference sequence). Time point noted: week 23, last vaccination. All doses held 300 ug of mutant IDH1 20-mer peptide, with topical imiquimod. TCRdb keeps only in-frame clones here, not all; method: immunoSEQ multiplex PCR. The sample has under 45,000 clones; roughly 80% are singletons.

The chain employs TRBV13 and TRBJ1-2; possibly TRBD1 for D (6 bases). This TCR was recovered from a man aged 50 to 60 with glioma. Sample: PBMCs, taken from a glioma patient whose treatment included an IDH1 peptide vaccine. The CDR3 nucleotides are TGTGCCAGCAGCCTTGGACAGAACTATGGCTACACCTTC. This gives the protein CASSLGQNYGYTF.